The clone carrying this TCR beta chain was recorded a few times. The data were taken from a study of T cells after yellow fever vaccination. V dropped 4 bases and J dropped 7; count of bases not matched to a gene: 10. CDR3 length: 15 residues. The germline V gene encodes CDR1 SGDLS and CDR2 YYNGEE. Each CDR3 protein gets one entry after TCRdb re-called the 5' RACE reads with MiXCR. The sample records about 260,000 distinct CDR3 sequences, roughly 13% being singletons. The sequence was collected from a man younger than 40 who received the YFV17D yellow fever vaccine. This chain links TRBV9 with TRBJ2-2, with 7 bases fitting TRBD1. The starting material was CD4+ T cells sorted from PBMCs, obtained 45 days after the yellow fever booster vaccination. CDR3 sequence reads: CASSTSTGAGGELFF. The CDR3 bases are TGTGCCAGCAGCACCTCAACAGGGGCAGGCGGGGAGCTGTTTTTT.